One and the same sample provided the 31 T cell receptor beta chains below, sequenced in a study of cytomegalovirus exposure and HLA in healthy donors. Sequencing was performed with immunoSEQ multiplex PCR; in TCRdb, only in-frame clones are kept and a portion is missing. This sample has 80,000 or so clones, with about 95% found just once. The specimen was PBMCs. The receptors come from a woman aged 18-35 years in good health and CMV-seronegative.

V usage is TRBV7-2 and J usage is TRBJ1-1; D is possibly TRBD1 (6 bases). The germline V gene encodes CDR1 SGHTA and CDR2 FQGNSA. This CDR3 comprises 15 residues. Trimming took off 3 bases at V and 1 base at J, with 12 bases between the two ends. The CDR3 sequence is CASSFGRGRNTEAFF. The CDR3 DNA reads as TGTGCCAGCAGCTTCGGCAGGGGTAGGAACACTGAAGCTTTCTTT.

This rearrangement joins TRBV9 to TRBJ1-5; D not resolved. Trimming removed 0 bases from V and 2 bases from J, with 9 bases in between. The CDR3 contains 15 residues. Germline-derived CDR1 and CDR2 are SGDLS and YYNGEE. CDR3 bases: TGTGCCAGCAGCGTAGGTGGAGAGGGCAATCAGCCCCAGCATTTT. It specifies CASSVGGEGNQPQHF.

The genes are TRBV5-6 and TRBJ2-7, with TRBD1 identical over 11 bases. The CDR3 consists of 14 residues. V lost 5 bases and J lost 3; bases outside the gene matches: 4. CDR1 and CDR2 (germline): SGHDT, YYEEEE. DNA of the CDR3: TGTGCCAGCAGGCCCGGGACAGGGGGCTACGAGCAGTACTTC. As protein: CASRPGTGGYEQYF. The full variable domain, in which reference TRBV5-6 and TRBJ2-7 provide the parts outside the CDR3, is DAGVTQSPTHLIKTRGQQVTLRCSPKSGHDTVSWYQQALGQGPQFIFQYYEEEERQRGNFPDRFSGHQFPNYSSELNVNALLLGDSALYLCASRPGTGGYEQYFGPGTRLTVT.

The CDR3 protein is CASSQDGQDPYGYTF. The CDR3 DNA sequence: TGCGCCAGCAGCCAGGACGGACAGGACCCCTATGGCTACACCTTC. This rearrangement joins TRBV4-3 to TRBJ1-2; 7 positions match TRBD1. CDR1 and CDR2 from the germline V gene are LGHNA and YSLEER. This CDR3 has 15 residues. The V gene end was trimmed by 3 bases and the J gene end by 4 bases; junction bases not matched to a gene: 8.

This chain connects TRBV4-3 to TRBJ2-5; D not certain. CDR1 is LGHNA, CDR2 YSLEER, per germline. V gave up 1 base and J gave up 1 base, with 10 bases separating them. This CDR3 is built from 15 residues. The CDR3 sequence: CASSQGSITQETQYF. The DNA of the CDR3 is TGCGCCAGCAGCCAAGGTTCTATCACCCAAGAGACCCAGTACTTC.

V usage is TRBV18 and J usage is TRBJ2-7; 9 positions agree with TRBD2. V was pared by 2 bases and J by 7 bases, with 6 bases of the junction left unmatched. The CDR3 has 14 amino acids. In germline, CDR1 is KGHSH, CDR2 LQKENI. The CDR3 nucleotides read TGTGCCAGCTCACCAGGCCTAGCGGGAAGTGAGCAGTACTTC. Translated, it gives CASSPGLAGSEQYF.

Written as DNA, the CDR3 is TGTGCCAGCAGCTTAGGTGGCAGTTCACAGTACTACGAGCAGTACTTC. Translation gives CASSLGGSSQYYEQYF. The V call is TRBV13, the J call TRBJ2-7; D gene uncertain. From germline, CDR1 is PRHDT and CDR2 FYEKMQ (reference sequence). V dropped 0 bases and J dropped 3 bases, with 15 bases sitting between them. The CDR3 runs to 16 residues.

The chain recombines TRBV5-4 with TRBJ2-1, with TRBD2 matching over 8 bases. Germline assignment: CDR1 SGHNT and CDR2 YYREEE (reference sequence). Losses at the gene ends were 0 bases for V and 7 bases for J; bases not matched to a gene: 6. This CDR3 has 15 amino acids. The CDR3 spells CASSLEAGGSNEQFF. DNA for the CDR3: TGTGCCAGCAGCTTGGAGGCGGGGGGATCGAATGAGCAGTTCTTC.

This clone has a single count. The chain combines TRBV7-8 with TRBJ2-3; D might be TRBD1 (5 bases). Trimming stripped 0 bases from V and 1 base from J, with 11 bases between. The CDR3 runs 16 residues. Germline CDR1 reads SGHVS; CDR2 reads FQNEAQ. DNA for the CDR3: TGTGCCAGCAGCTTAGCGCTAGGGGCAGGCACAGATACGCAGTATTTT. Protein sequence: CASSLALGAGTDTQYF.

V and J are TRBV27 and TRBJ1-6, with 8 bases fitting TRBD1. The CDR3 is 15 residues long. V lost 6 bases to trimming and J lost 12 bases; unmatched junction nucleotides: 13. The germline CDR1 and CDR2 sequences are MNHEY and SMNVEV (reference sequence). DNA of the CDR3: TGTGCCAGCAGGTCACAGGGGGATAGGGCCGTACCCCTCCACTTT. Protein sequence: CASRSQGDRAVPLHF.

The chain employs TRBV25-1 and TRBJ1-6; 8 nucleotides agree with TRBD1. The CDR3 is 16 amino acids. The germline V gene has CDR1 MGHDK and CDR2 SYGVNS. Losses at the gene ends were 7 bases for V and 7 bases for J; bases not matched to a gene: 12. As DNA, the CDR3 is TGTGCCAGCATTCCCGACAGGGGTCGGTGCAATTCACCCCTCCACTTT. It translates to CASIPDRGRCNSPLHF.

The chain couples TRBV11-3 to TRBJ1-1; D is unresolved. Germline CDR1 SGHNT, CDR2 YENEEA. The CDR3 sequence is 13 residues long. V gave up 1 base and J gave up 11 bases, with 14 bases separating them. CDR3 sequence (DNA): TGTGCCAGCAGCTTAGTAGCAGAAACAAGGGCTTTCTTT. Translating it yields CASSLVAETRAFF.

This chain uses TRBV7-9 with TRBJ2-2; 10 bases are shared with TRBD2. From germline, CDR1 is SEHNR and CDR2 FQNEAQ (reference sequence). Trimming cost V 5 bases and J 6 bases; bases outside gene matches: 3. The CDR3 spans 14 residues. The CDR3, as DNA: TGTGCCAGCAGCGTAGGGACTAGCGCCGGGGAGCTGTTTTTT. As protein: CASSVGTSAGELFF.

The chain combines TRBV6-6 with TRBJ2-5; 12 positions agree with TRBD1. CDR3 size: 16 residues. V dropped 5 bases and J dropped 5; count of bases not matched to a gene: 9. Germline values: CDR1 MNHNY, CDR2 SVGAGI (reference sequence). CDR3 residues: CASSRRDRGRQETQYF. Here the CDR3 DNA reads TGTGCCAGCAGTCGCCGGGACAGGGGGCGTCAGGAGACCCAGTACTTC.

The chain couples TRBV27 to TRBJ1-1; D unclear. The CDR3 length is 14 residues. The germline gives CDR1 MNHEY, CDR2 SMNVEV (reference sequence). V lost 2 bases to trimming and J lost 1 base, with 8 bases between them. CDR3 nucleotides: TGTGCCAGCAGTTTAGGCCCGGGGAACACTGAAGCTTTCTTT. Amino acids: CASSLGPGNTEAFF.

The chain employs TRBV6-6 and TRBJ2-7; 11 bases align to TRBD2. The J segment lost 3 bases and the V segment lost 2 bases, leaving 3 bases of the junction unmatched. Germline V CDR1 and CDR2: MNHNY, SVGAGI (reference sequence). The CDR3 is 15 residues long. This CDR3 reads CASSYGTSGVYEQYF. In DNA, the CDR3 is TGTGCCAGCAGTTACGGGACTAGCGGAGTCTACGAGCAGTACTTC.

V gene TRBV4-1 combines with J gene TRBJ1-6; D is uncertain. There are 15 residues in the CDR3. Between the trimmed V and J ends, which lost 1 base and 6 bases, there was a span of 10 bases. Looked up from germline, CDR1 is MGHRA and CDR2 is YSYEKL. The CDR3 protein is CASSQGLLSNSPLHF. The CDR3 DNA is TGCGCCAGCAGCCAAGGGCTCCTCAGTAATTCACCCCTCCACTTT.

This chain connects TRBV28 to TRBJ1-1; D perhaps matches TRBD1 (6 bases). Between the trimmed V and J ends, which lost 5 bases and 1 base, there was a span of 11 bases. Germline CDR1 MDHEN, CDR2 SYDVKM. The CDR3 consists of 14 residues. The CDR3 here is CASSGGGGNTEAFF. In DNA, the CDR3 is TGTGCCAGCAGTGGGGGCGGGGGGAACACTGAAGCTTTCTTT.

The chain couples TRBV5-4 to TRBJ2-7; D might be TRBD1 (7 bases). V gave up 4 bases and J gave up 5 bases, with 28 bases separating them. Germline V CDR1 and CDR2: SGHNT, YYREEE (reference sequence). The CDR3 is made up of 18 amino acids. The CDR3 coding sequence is TGTGCCAGCAGCCCTAGGCGGCGGACAAAGACAGGGAGGAACGAGCAGTACTTC. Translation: CASSPRRRTKTGRNEQYF.

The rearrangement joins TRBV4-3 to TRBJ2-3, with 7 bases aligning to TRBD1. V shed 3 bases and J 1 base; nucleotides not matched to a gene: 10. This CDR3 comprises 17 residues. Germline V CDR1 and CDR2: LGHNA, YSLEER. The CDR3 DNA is TGCGCCAGCAGCCATTTCAACAGGGGACGAGGCACAGATACGCAGTATTTT. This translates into CASSHFNRGRGTDTQYF.

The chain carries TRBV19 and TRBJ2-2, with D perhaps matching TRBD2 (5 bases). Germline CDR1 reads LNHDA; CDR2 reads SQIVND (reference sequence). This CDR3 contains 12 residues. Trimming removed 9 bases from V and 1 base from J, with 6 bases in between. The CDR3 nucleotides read TGTGCCAGCGGGGAGAACACCGGGGAGCTGTTTTTT. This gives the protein CASGENTGELFF.

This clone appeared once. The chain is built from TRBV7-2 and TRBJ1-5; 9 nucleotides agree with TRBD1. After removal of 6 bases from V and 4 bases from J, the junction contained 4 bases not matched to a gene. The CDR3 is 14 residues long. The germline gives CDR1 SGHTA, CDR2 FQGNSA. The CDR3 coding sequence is TGTGCCAGCAGTCCTGACAGGGGGAATCAGCCCCAGCATTTT. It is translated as CASSPDRGNQPQHF.

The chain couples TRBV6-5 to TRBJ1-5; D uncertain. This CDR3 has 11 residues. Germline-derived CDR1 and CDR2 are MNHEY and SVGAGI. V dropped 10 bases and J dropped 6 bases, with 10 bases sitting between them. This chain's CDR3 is CATLPGQPQHF. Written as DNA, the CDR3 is TGTGCCACCCTACCAGGTCAGCCCCAGCATTTT.

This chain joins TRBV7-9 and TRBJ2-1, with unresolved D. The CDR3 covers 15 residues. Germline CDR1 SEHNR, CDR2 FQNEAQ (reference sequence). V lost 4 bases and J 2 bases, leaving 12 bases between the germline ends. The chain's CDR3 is CASSSAQATYNEQFF. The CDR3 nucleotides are TGTGCCAGCAGCTCGGCGCAGGCTACCTACAATGAGCAGTTCTTC.

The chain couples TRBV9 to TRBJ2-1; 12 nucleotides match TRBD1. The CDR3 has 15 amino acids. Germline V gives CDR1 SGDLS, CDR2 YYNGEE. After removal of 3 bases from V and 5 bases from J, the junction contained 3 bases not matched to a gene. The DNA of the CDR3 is TGTGCCAGCAGCGCGGGACAGGGGGCTCACAATGAGCAGTTCTTC. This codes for CASSAGQGAHNEQFF.

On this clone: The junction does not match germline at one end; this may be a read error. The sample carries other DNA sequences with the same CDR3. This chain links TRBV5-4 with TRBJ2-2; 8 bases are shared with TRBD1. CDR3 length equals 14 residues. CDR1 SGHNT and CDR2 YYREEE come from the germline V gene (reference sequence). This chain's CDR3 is CASSFPGGTGELFF. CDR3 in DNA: TGTGCCAGCAGCTTCCCAGGGGGCACCGGGGAGCTATTTTTT. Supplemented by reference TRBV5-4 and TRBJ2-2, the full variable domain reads ETGVTQSPTHLIKTRGQQVTLRCSSQSGHNTVSWYQQALGQGPQFIFQYYREEENGRGNFPPRFSGLQFPNYSSELNVNALELDDSALYLCASSFPGGTGELFFGEGSRLTVL.

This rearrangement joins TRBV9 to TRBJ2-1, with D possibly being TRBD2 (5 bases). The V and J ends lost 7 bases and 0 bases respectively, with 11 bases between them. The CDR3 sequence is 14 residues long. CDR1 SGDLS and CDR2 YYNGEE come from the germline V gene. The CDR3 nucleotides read TGTGCCAGCTCCGAGGGATTCTCCTACAATGAGCAGTTCTTC. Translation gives CASSEGFSYNEQFF.

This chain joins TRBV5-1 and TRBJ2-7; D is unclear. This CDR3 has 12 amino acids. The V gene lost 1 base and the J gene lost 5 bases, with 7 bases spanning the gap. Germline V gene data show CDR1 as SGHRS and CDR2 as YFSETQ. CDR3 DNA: TGCGCCAGCAGCTTGACTTTAGACGAGCAGTACTTC. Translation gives CASSLTLDEQYF.

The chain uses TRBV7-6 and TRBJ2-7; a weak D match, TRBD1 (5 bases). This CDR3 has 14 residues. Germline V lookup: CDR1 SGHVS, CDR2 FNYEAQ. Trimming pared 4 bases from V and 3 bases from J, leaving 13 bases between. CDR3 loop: CASSSPGRFYEQYF. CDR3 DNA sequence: TGTGCCAGCAGCTCCCCAGGGCGGTTCTACGAGCAGTACTTC.

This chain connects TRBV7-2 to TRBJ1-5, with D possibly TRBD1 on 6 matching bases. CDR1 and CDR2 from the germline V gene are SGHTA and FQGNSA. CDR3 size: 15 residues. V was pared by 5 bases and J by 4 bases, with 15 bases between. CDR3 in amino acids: CASSLDRLKNQPQHF. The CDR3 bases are TGTGCCAGCAGCCTGGACAGACTAAAGAATCAGCCCCAGCATTTT.

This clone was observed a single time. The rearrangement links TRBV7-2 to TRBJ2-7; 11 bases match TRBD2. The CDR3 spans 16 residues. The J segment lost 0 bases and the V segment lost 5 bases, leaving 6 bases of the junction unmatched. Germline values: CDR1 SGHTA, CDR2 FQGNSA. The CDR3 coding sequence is TGTGCCAGCAGCCAGGCCGGGACTAGCGGCTCCTACGAGCAGTACTTC. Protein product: CASSQAGTSGSYEQYF.